The 8 T cell receptor beta chains reported below all come from one sample, sequenced in a study of T-cell memory formation after mild COVID-19. TCRdb recomputed calls from the 5' RACE reads with MiXCR, one row per CDR3 protein. Of more than 400,000 distinct CDR3 sequences listed, roughly 18% are singletons. Input material: PBMCs or a T cell subset sorted from them (not recorded which). Source of these receptors: an adult woman who had mild COVID-19 (a few samples of this study predate the infection). Cell type and time point are not known.

This clonotype was counted only a few times. The J gene is TRBJ1-6, the V gene TRBV30, with D tentatively TRBD1 (6 bases). The length of the CDR3 is 13 residues. Looked up from germline, CDR1 is GTSNPN and CDR2 is SVGIG (reference sequence). Deletions cut 4 bases from V and 7 bases from J, with 11 bases between. The CDR3: CAWKGQGNSPLHF. CDR3 in DNA: TGTGCCTGGAAGGGGCAGGGGAATTCACCCCTCCACTTT.

The chain carries TRBV5-4 and TRBJ2-3; no reliable D call. This CDR3 is 14 amino acids long. Germline CDR1 and CDR2: SGHNT and YYREEE (reference sequence). Trimming took off 0 bases at V and 4 bases at J, with 9 bases between the two ends. CDR3 DNA sequence: TGTGCCAGCAGCTTGGGGGTAGTCCCAGATACGCAGTATTTT. It yields the protein CASSLGVVPDTQYF.

The V gene is TRBV20-1, the J gene TRBJ2-1; D gene unclear. The germline CDR1 and CDR2 sequences are DFQATT and SNEGSKA (reference sequence). The germline V and J ends were trimmed by 6 bases and 5 bases, with 8 bases remaining between them. This CDR3 region has 11 residues. CDR3 DNA: TGCAGTGCGCCCCGGGACAATGAGCAGTTCTTC. Translated: CSAPRDNEQFF.

This clonotype was seen ten or more times. V usage is TRBV12-3 or TRBV12-4 and J usage is TRBJ1-2; D is unresolved. The CDR3 sequence is 14 residues long. V lost 6 bases and J lost 8, with 19 bases in between. This chain's CDR3 is CASSNRPGLGGYTF. The CDR3 DNA is TGTGCCAGCAGCAACAGACCCGGCCTGGGGGGCTACACCTTC.

This clonotype has a handful of counts. The chain combines TRBV5-1 with TRBJ2-5; the D gene is possibly TRBD1 (5 bases). V was clipped by 7 bases and J by 4 bases, with 14 bases between them. This CDR3 is built from 13 residues. The germline CDR1 and CDR2 sequences are SGHRS and YFSETQ. CDR3 sequence reads: CASSGRDGETQYF. CDR3 DNA: TGCGCCAGCTCAGGCAGGGATGGAGAGACCCAGTACTTC.

V and J are TRBV10-3 and TRBJ2-7, with a weak D call TRBD1 (5 bases). The CDR3 has 11 amino acids. The germline V gene has CDR1 ENHRY and CDR2 SYGVKD. V was shortened by 5 bases and J by 6 bases, with 8 bases between the two germline ends. The CDR3 DNA sequence: TGTGCCATCAGTTTTCAGGGCGAGCAGTACTTC. It codes for CAISFQGEQYF.

The chain employs TRBV11-2 and TRBJ2-5; the match to TRBD1 covers 9 bases. The germline V gene has CDR1 SGHAT and CDR2 FQNNGV. V trimming: 2 bases; J trimming: 6 bases; junction bases outside the gene matches: 10. The CDR3 totals 16 residues. CDR3 region: CASSLPRGQGWKTQYF. The CDR3 coding sequence is TGTGCCAGCAGCTTACCCAGAGGACAGGGGTGGAAGACCCAGTACTTC. The full variable domain, its missing parts supplied by reference TRBV11-2 and TRBJ2-5, is EAGVAQSPRYKIIEKRQSVAFWCNPISGHATLYWYQQILGQGPKLLIQFQNNGVVDDSQLPKDRFSAERLKGVDSTLKIQPAKLEDSAVYLCASSLPRGQGWKTQYFGPGTRLLVL.

The rearrangement links TRBV18 to TRBJ1-5; possibly TRBD1 for D (5 bases). CDR1 is KGHSH and CDR2 is LQKENI in the germline V gene. The CDR3 covers 14 residues. V lost 6 bases to trimming and J lost 4 bases, with 13 bases between them. CDR3 nucleotide sequence: TGTGCCAGCTCCCTCCGGGACTCTAATCAGCCCCAGCATTTT. Its translation: CASSLRDSNQPQHF.